One and the same sample provided the 27 T cell receptor beta chains below, sequenced in a study of OX40 agonist ivuxolimab in advanced cancers. The data were produced by immunoSEQ multiplex PCR, yet TCRdb's version contains in-frame clones alone and is incomplete. The data hold 55,000 to 85,000 clones, with nearly 90% observed a single time. Sequenced here: CD4+ or CD8+ T cells sorted from blood, sampled in a trial of the OX40 agonist ivuxolimab. All receptors derive from an adult with an advanced solid tumor such as melanoma, head and neck, liver or kidney cancer.

CDR3 sequence (DNA): TGTGCCAGCACCGAGACAACGCCAGGCGTCCTGACTTTC. Encoded protein: CASTETTPGVLTF. The chain has TRBV6-1 and TRBJ2-6, with no clear D. The CDR3 sequence is 13 residues long. Germline CDR1 is MNHNS and CDR2 is SASEGT. Deletions cut 7 bases from V and 12 bases from J, with 16 bases between.

The V call is TRBV6-6, the J call TRBJ1-2; 7 bases match TRBD1. Germline CDR1 and CDR2: MNHNY and SVGAGI (reference sequence). The trim removed 6 bases at V and 2 bases at J, leaving 3 bases unmatched. The CDR3 sequence is 13 residues long. CDR3 coding DNA: TGTGCCAGCAGACAGGGACAGAACTATGGCTACACCTTC. Translation: CASRQGQNYGYTF.

The V gene is TRBV29-1, the J gene TRBJ2-7; 8 nucleotides align to TRBD1. This CDR3 has 12 residues. V dropped 5 bases and J dropped 5; count of bases not matched to a gene: 5. CDR1 and CDR2 (germline): SQVTM, ANQGSEA. The CDR3 bases are TGCAGCGTTTCGGACAGGGTCAACGAGCAGTACTTC. Its translation: CSVSDRVNEQYF.

The gene calls are TRBV19 and TRBJ2-1; D perhaps matches TRBD2 (6 bases). CDR1 LNHDA and CDR2 SQIVND come from the germline V gene (reference sequence). Trimming took off 2 bases at V and 5 bases at J, with 13 bases between the two ends. This CDR3 is built from 15 residues. The CDR3 region has the DNA TGTGCCAGTAGTATAAACGCGGCGGGGAACAATGAGCAGTTCTTC. Amino acid sequence: CASSINAAGNNEQFF.

V usage is TRBV5-6 and J usage is TRBJ1-5; TRBD1 might be the D (5 bases). The germline V gene encodes CDR1 SGHDT and CDR2 YYEEEE. This CDR3 has 14 amino acids. V was clipped by 4 bases and J by 4 bases, with 12 bases between them. The chain's CDR3 is CASSRDQGNQPQHF. Here the CDR3 DNA reads TGTGCCAGCAGCCGGGACCAGGGTAATCAGCCCCAGCATTTT.

The V gene is TRBV14, the J gene TRBJ2-5; D not resolved. The V and J ends lost 4 bases and 2 bases respectively, with 26 bases between them. CDR3 length equals 19 residues. Germline CDR1 SGHDN, CDR2 FVKESK. The CDR3 sequence is CASSLGVHSLKVFQETQYF. CDR3 bases: TGTGCCAGCAGCCTCGGCGTTCACTCTCTAAAGGTTTTTCAAGAGACCCAGTACTTC.

The chain carries TRBV10-3 and TRBJ2-7, with D uncertain. The CDR3 is 13 amino acids. Trimming left V 0 bases short and J 3 bases short, with 6 bases between. Germline V gene data show CDR1 as ENHRY and CDR2 as SYGVKD. CDR3: CAISESANYEQYF. The CDR3, as DNA: TGTGCCATCAGTGAGTCGGCTAACTACGAGCAGTACTTC.

The chain combines TRBV2 with TRBJ1-3; D possibly corresponds to TRBD1 (5 bases). The V gene lost 10 bases and the J gene lost 4 bases, with 11 bases spanning the gap. Germline V gives CDR1 SNHLY, CDR2 FYNNEI. The length of the CDR3 is 12 residues. The CDR3 DNA reads TGTGCCACCGGAGGGGACGGAAACACCATATATTTT. Residues: CATGGDGNTIYF.

The rearrangement links TRBV2 to TRBJ2-7, with D perhaps given as TRBD1 or TRBD2 (6 bases each). The ends were cut back, 4 bases at V and 1 base at J, with 26 bases in the middle. From germline, CDR1 is SNHLY and CDR2 FYNNEI. This CDR3 has 19 residues. CDR3 sequence: CASSVRGQGPSSLSYEQYF. The CDR3 region has the DNA TGTGCCAGCAGTGTTCGGGGGCAGGGGCCCTCCTCCCTATCCTACGAGCAGTACTTC.

The chain carries TRBV29-1 and TRBJ1-4; TRBD1 matches at 7 bases. Trimming took 7 bases from V and 8 from J; bases not matched to a gene: 13. CDR1 and CDR2 (germline): SQVTM, ANQGSEA. There are 14 residues in the CDR3. The CDR3 here is CSASQGSSGEKLFF. The CDR3 DNA reads TGCAGCGCATCACAGGGGTCCTCGGGGGAAAAACTGTTTTTT.

This clone was recorded once. This chain connects TRBV5-1 to TRBJ2-3; D possibly corresponds to TRBD1 (6 bases). The length of the CDR3 is 15 residues. Per the germline V gene, CDR1 is SGHRS and CDR2 is YFSETQ. Trimming took off 0 bases at V and 2 bases at J, with 10 bases between the two ends. The CDR3 region is CASSLGQDPTDTQYF. For the CDR3, the DNA is TGCGCCAGCAGCTTGGGACAGGACCCCACAGATACGCAGTATTTT.

The chain employs TRBV19 and TRBJ2-3, with D perhaps matching TRBD1 (5 bases). This CDR3 is built from 13 residues. The germline V gene has CDR1 LNHDA and CDR2 SQIVND (reference sequence). With 7 bases removed from V and 0 bases from J, the gap between germline ends came to 8 bases. The CDR3 region is CASNGHSTDTQYF. CDR3 nucleotides: TGTGCCAGTAATGGACACAGCACAGATACGCAGTATTTT.

The rearrangement joins TRBV18 to TRBJ1-5; D may be TRBD1 (6 bases). V lost 5 bases and J 4 bases, leaving 15 bases between the germline ends. Germline V CDR1 and CDR2: KGHSH, LQKENI. The CDR3 length is 15 residues. CDR3 DNA sequence: TGTGCCAGCTCAGCCGCCGGCAGGGGTAATCAGCCCCAGCATTTT. Amino acids: CASSAAGRGNQPQHF.

The gene calls are TRBV9 and TRBJ2-5; 8 bases align to TRBD2. CDR1 and CDR2 (germline): SGDLS, YYNGEE. V was pared by 4 bases and J by 5 bases, with 7 bases of the junction left unmatched. The length of the CDR3 is 14 residues. CDR3 sequence (DNA): TGTGCCAGCAGCTCCCGGACTAGCTGGGAGACCCAGTACTTC. Translated, it gives CASSSRTSWETQYF.

V is TRBV27 and J is TRBJ2-7; possible D gene TRBD1, 5 bases. This CDR3 region has 14 residues. CDR1 and CDR2 from the germline V gene are MNHEY and SMNVEV (reference sequence). The germline V and J ends were trimmed by 4 bases and 4 bases, with 14 bases remaining between them. The chain's CDR3 is CASSSWVQGYEQYF. The CDR3 DNA reads TGTGCCAGCAGTTCCTGGGTCCAGGGATACGAGCAGTACTTC.

The rearrangement joins TRBV21-1 to TRBJ2-1; the table's TRBD1 call for D was not verified on the DNA. TRBV21-1 represents a pseudogene. The CDR3 is made up of 15 amino acids. The CDR3 here is CASSYPRGLYNEQFF. CDR3 nucleotide sequence: TGTGCCAGCAGCTACCCCAGGGGGTTATACAATGAGCAGTTCTTC.

This clone has a single count. The V and J genes are TRBV28 and TRBJ2-2, with 7 bases identical to TRBD1. Germline V gene data show CDR1 as MDHEN and CDR2 as SYDVKM. Trimming at V came to 8 bases and at J to 2 bases, leaving 8 bases not matched to a gene. The CDR3 spans 15 residues. The CDR3 loop reads CASSITGANTGELFF. The CDR3 DNA reads as TGTGCCAGCTCAATTACAGGGGCAAACACCGGGGAGCTGTTTTTT.

The chain uses TRBV21-1 and TRBJ2-5; the D call of TRBD2 is as the table states it, not checked on the DNA. The J call is doubtful: the DNA matches TRBJ2-7 better. TRBV21-1 is noted as a pseudogene. CDR3 length: 14 residues. The CDR3 sequence is CASSKGEFSYEQYF. The CDR3 DNA reads TGTGCCAGCAGCAAAGGAGAATTTTCCTACGAGCAGTACTTC.

The chain is built from TRBV18 and TRBJ2-7, with D perhaps assigned TRBD1 or TRBD2 (5 bases each). The CDR3 sequence is 13 residues long. V was pared by 1 base and J by 6 bases, with 10 bases between. Germline CDR1 and CDR2: KGHSH and LQKENI. The CDR3 protein is CASSPRGTSEQYF. The CDR3 DNA reads TGTGCCAGCTCACCACGGGGGACCAGCGAGCAGTACTTC.

This chain joins TRBV29-1 and TRBJ1-2; 8 nucleotides agree with TRBD1. Trimming cost V 3 bases and J 2 bases; bases outside gene matches: 5. The length of the CDR3 is 14 residues. Germline V gene data show CDR1 as SQVTM and CDR2 as ANQGSEA. This chain's CDR3 is CSVEYGQGNYGYTF. In DNA form, the CDR3 reads TGCAGCGTTGAGTACGGACAGGGAAACTATGGCTACACCTTC.

This chain uses TRBV5-4 with TRBJ2-1; 7 bases are shared with TRBD2. This CDR3 spans 15 amino acids. V lost 6 bases to trimming and J lost 1 base; unmatched junction nucleotides: 7. Germline CDR1 SGHNT, CDR2 YYREEE (reference sequence). The CDR3 region has the DNA TGTGCCAGCAAAAGGGGAGGGCCTTCCTACAATGAGCAGTTCTTC. Translated: CASKRGGPSYNEQFF.

V usage is TRBV29-1 and J usage is TRBJ2-1; weak D call: TRBD1 (6 bases). The CDR3 has 11 residues. The germline V gene encodes CDR1 SQVTM and CDR2 ANQGSEA. V lost 4 bases and J 8 bases, leaving 9 bases between the germline ends. CDR3: CSVGQDYEQFF. In DNA, the CDR3 is TGCAGCGTTGGACAGGACTATGAGCAGTTCTTC.

Only one count was recorded for this clone. This sequence joins TRBV10-3 and TRBJ1-2; 8 bases agree with TRBD1. This CDR3 has 15 amino acids. The trim removed 10 bases at V and 6 bases at J, leaving 16 bases unmatched. Germline V gene sequence: CDR1 ENHRY, CDR2 SYGVKD. CDR3 DNA sequence: TGTGCCACACGGACAGGGCTAGGTTCCATGGATGGCTACACCTTC. The encoded protein is CATRTGLGSMDGYTF.

The chain recombines TRBV28 with TRBJ1-1; TRBD1 is a possible D gene (5 bases). The V end was cut by 5 bases, the J end by 4 bases, with 20 bases between. Germline V lookup: CDR1 MDHEN, CDR2 SYDVKM. The CDR3 covers 16 residues. The CDR3 DNA reads as TGTGCCAGCAGTCTGAGTAGGGCACCTGGGGGCACTGAAGCTTTCTTT. It encodes CASSLSRAPGGTEAFF. Variable domain in full (rest from reference TRBV28 and TRBJ1-1): DVKVTQSSRYLVKRTGEKVFLECVQDMDHENMFWYRQDPGLGLRLIYFSYDVKMKEKGDIPEGYSVSREKKERFSLILESASTNQTSMYLCASSLSRAPGGTEAFFGQGTRLTVV.

The chain employs TRBV7-2 and TRBJ1-5; D not certain. The V end lost 5 bases, the J end lost 3 bases, and 11 bases lay between the germline ends. The CDR3 loop spans 14 amino acids. The germline V gene encodes CDR1 SGHTA and CDR2 FQGNSA. The CDR3 is CASSLVGNNQPQHF. The CDR3 DNA is TGTGCCAGCAGCCTAGTGGGGAACAATCAGCCCCAGCATTTT.

The chain has TRBV7-9 and TRBJ2-7; no clear D. V was pared by 4 bases and J by 4 bases, with 8 bases between. CDR3 size: 12 residues. Per the germline V gene, CDR1 is SEHNR and CDR2 is FQNEAQ (reference sequence). The CDR3 coding sequence is TGTGCCAGCAGCTCACTCCTGTACGAGCAGTACTTC. It yields the protein CASSSLLYEQYF. The variable domain in full, completed from reference TRBV7-9 and TRBJ2-7, reads DTGVSQNPRHKITKRGQNVTFRCDPISEHNRLYWYRQTLGQGPEFLTYFQNEAQLEKSRLLSDRFSAERPKGSFSTLEIQRTEQGDSAMYLCASSSLLYEQYFGPGTRLTVT.

The gene calls are TRBV10-1 and TRBJ2-2; 8 bases match TRBD1. This CDR3 is 15 amino acids long. The J segment lost 3 bases and the V segment lost 5 bases, leaving 5 bases of the junction unmatched. Germline V CDR1 and CDR2: WNHNN, SYGVQD (reference sequence). Here the CDR3 reads CASSSTGGYTGELFF. The CDR3 bases are TGCGCCAGCAGTTCTACAGGGGGTTACACCGGGGAGCTGTTTTTT.